Below are 31 T cell receptor beta chains sequenced from a single sample in a study of blood T cells in healthy people across ages. A J-beta primer mix and a sample-barcoded 5' primer were used in a second PCR of roughly 6 to 11 cycles. TCRdb ran MiXCR on the 5' RACE reads and lists one entry per CDR3 protein. The sample has about a million distinct CDR3 sequences, just over 50% seen once; the top ten hold 20% to 25%. Input material: blood. These receptors were obtained from a woman aged 60-75 years in good health.

This chain links TRBV20-1 with TRBJ2-3, with 7 bases lining up with TRBD2. CDR3 length: 15 residues. Unmatched junction bases numbered 10, after V lost 3 bases and J lost 4 bases. Germline V lookup: CDR1 DFQATT, CDR2 SNEGSKA (reference sequence). CDR3 sequence reads: CSASYGGMVADTQYF. The CDR3 coding sequence is TGCAGTGCTAGTTACGGGGGGATGGTGGCAGATACGCAGTATTTT.

The J gene is TRBJ2-2, the V gene TRBV5-1, with 14 bases lining up with TRBD2. Losses at the gene ends were 6 bases for V and 1 base for J; bases not matched to a gene: 2. The CDR3 is 16 amino acids. Germline V CDR1 and CDR2: SGHRS, YFSETQ. CDR3 sequence reads: CASKTSGRGNTGELFF. CDR3 coding DNA: TGCGCCAGCAAGACTAGCGGGAGGGGGAACACCGGGGAGCTGTTTTTT.

This clonotype was detected only a few times. This sequence joins TRBV29-1 and TRBJ2-1; D is unclear. The CDR3 runs 15 residues. Between the trimmed V and J ends, which lost 5 bases and 1 base, there was a span of 15 bases. Per the germline V gene, CDR1 is SQVTM and CDR2 is ANQGSEA. In DNA form, the CDR3 reads TGCAGCGTTTTCGGTGATGGGCCGTCCTACAATGAGCAGTTCTTC. Its protein product is CSVFGDGPSYNEQFF.

This clonotype was recorded many times. The chain recombines TRBV7-8 with TRBJ2-1; 9 bases align to TRBD1. The V gene's germline CDR1 is SGHVS and CDR2 FQNEAQ. The CDR3 sequence is 16 residues long. Losses at the gene ends were 0 bases for V and 7 bases for J; bases not matched to a gene: 7. The CDR3 sequence is CASSLAGTGLGNEQFF. For the CDR3, the DNA is TGTGCCAGCAGCTTAGCCGGGACAGGGTTGGGGAATGAGCAGTTCTTC.

The V call is TRBV9, the J call TRBJ1-1; D perhaps matches TRBD1 (5 bases). Germline-derived CDR1 and CDR2 are SGDLS and YYNGEE. Trimming pared 1 base from V and 3 bases from J, leaving 13 bases between. The CDR3 is made up of 15 amino acids. In DNA, the CDR3 is TGTGCCAGCAGCGTAACAGACGGGGGGGACACTGAAGCTTTCTTT. Its protein is CASSVTDGGDTEAFF. The full variable domain, its missing parts supplied by reference TRBV9 and TRBJ1-1, is DSGVTQTPKHLITATGQRVTLRCSPRSGDLSVYWYQQSLDQGLQFLIQYYNGEERAKGNILERFSAQQFPDLHSELNLSSLELGDSALYFCASSVTDGGDTEAFFGQGTRLTVV.

This clonotype showed up just a few times. The CDR3 here is CASSPSIILDTQYF. The CDR3 DNA sequence: TGTGCCAGCAGCCCAAGTATAATCCTGGATACGCAGTATTTT. This chain joins TRBV14 and TRBJ2-3, with D hard to call. The germline V gene has CDR1 SGHDN and CDR2 FVKESK. Trimming removed 4 bases from V and 6 bases from J, with 14 bases in between. This CDR3 has 14 amino acids.

The V gene is TRBV7-2, the J gene TRBJ2-7; D may correspond to TRBD1 or TRBD2 (5 bases each). The CDR3 runs to 16 residues. Per the germline V gene, CDR1 is SGHTA and CDR2 is FQGNSA. The ends were cut back, 5 bases at V and 3 bases at J, with 20 bases in the middle. The CDR3 protein is CASSIDISGRLYEQYF. The CDR3 DNA reads TGTGCCAGCAGCATCGACATTTCGGGACGCCTCTACGAGCAGTACTTC. Combining the CDR3 with reference TRBV7-2 and TRBJ2-7 gives the whole variable domain GAGVSQSPSNKVTEKGKDVELRCDPISGHTALYWYRQSLGQGLEFLIYFQGNSAPDKSGLPSDRFSAERTGGSVSTLTIQRTQQEDSAVYLCASSIDISGRLYEQYFGPGTRLTVT.

The J gene is TRBJ2-3, the V gene TRBV7-9, with 8 bases fitting TRBD1. Trimming cost V 1 base and J 2 bases; bases outside gene matches: 5. CDR3 size: 16 residues. The germline V gene encodes CDR1 SEHNR and CDR2 FQNEAQ (reference sequence). The CDR3 nucleotides are TGTGCCAGCAGCTTAGGGACAGGGCTAAACACAGATACGCAGTATTTT. This codes for CASSLGTGLNTDTQYF. The full variable domain, rest sourced from reference TRBV7-9 and TRBJ2-3, is DTGVSQNPRHKITKRGQNVTFRCDPISEHNRLYWYRQTLGQGPEFLTYFQNEAQLEKSRLLSDRFSAERPKGSFSTLEIQRTEQGDSAMYLCASSLGTGLNTDTQYFGPGTRLTVL.

This clonotype was counted only a few times. The J gene is TRBJ1-5, the V gene TRBV25-1; 7 bases match TRBD1. CDR3 size: 15 residues. V was pared by 5 bases and J by 8 bases, with 12 bases of the junction left unmatched. Looked up from germline, CDR1 is MGHDK and CDR2 is SYGVNS. In nucleotides, the CDR3 is TGTGCCAGCAGTTTCAATAGACAGGGCCAAGAGCCCCAGCATTTT. Amino acid sequence: CASSFNRQGQEPQHF.

V usage is TRBV15 and J usage is TRBJ1-4, with 8 bases aligning to TRBD1. CDR3 length: 15 residues. Germline V lookup: CDR1 LNHNV, CDR2 YYDKDF (reference sequence). The J segment lost 3 bases and the V segment lost 0 bases, leaving 0 bases of the junction unmatched. In nucleotides, the CDR3 is TGTGCCACCAGCAGAGAGGGACAGGCTAATGAAAAACTGTTTTTT. This codes for CATSREGQANEKLFF.

Points on this clonotype: The junction shows a germline mismatch at one end, possibly a read error. V usage is TRBV24-1 and J usage is TRBJ2-3; possibly TRBD2 for D (6 bases). CDR1 KGHDR and CDR2 SFDVKD come from the germline V gene. The CDR3 runs to 15 residues. The CDR3 reads CATGDSGLGTDTQYF. In DNA form, the CDR3 reads TGTGCCACCGGTGACAGCGGGTTGGGCACAGATACGCAGTATTTT.

The chain combines TRBV20-1 with TRBJ2-3, with D perhaps matching TRBD1 or TRBD2 (7 bases each). This CDR3 spans 15 amino acids. Looked up from germline, CDR1 is DFQATT and CDR2 is SNEGSKA (reference sequence). Between the trimmed V and J ends, which lost 8 bases and 2 bases, there was a span of 20 bases. The CDR3 loop is CSPDLRGTNTDTQYF. CDR3 sequence (DNA): TGCAGTCCCGACCTCAGGGGGACTAACACAGATACGCAGTATTTT.

This clonotype was observed a few times. The DNA of the CDR3 is TGTGCCAGCAGTTTCCTGGGACAGGGGGGCAATGAGCAGTTCTTC. Translated: CASSFLGQGGNEQFF. The V call is TRBV12-3 or TRBV12-4, the J call TRBJ2-1, with 11 nucleotides matching TRBD1. The CDR3 covers 15 residues. With V trimmed by 3 bases and J by 6 bases, 4 bases remained unmatched.

V is TRBV3-1 and J is TRBJ2-5; D may be TRBD1 or TRBD2 (6 bases each). The V gene's germline CDR1 is LGHDT and CDR2 YNNKEL (reference sequence). V shed 1 base and J shed 11 bases, with 14 bases lying between them. The CDR3 runs 13 residues. The CDR3 protein is CASSQVRSGQQYF. CDR3 coding DNA: TGTGCCAGCAGCCAAGTTCGTAGCGGACAGCAGTACTTC.

This clonotype was detected a few times. CDR3 region: CASASHGSADTQYF. In DNA, the CDR3 is TGCGCCAGCGCCTCACACGGTAGCGCAGATACGCAGTATTTT. The rearrangement joins TRBV5-1 to TRBJ2-3, with D tentatively TRBD2 (5 bases). The CDR3 length is 14 residues. Trimming stripped 7 bases from V and 4 bases from J, with 16 bases between. Germline V gives CDR1 SGHRS, CDR2 YFSETQ.

This sequence joins TRBV20-1 and TRBJ2-5, with D possibly being TRBD2 (5 bases). Germline V CDR1 and CDR2: DFQATT, SNEGSKA (reference sequence). This CDR3 is built from 11 residues. V lost 2 bases and J lost 11, with 12 bases in between. The DNA of the CDR3 is TGCAGTGCTAGACTAGCCAATGAGCAGTACTTC. Its translation: CSARLANEQYF.

The chain links TRBV4-1 to TRBJ1-5, with 8 bases identical to TRBD1. Germline CDR1 MGHRA, CDR2 YSYEKL. With 0 bases clipped from V and 4 bases from J, the junction kept 2 bases outside the gene matches. CDR3 length: 15 residues. The CDR3 sequence is CASSQDDRGNQPQHF. The CDR3 coding sequence is TGCGCCAGCAGCCAAGATGACAGGGGTAATCAGCCCCAGCATTTT.

This clonotype has just one count. V is TRBV6-4 and J is TRBJ2-5, with a weak D call TRBD2 (5 bases). The J call is uncertain, as TRBJ2-7 better fits the DNA end. This CDR3 has 17 amino acids. Germline V lookup: CDR1 MRHNA, CDR2 SNTAGT. The CDR3 protein is CASSDSLALPGLNEQYF. DNA of the CDR3: TGTGCCAGCAGTGACTCCTTAGCTCTGCCGGGATTAAACGAGCAGTACTTC.

The sample holds many counts of this clonotype. The chain employs TRBV7-8 and TRBJ1-2, with D perhaps matching TRBD1 (5 bases). Germline CDR1 reads SGHVS; CDR2 reads FQNEAQ. V shed 1 base and J shed 3 bases, with 12 bases lying between them. The CDR3 contains 15 residues. The CDR3: CASSLVGEDYYGYTF. The CDR3 region has the DNA TGTGCCAGCAGCTTAGTAGGGGAGGACTACTATGGCTACACCTTC.

The chain recombines TRBV7-9 with TRBJ2-1, with TRBD2 matching 7 bases. The trim removed 0 bases at V and 2 bases at J, leaving 4 bases unmatched. Germline CDR1 is SEHNR and CDR2 is FQNEAQ (reference sequence). The CDR3 spans 16 residues. CDR3 nucleotide sequence: TGTGCCAGCAGCTTAGCGCTCGCGGGGGCCTACAATGAGCAGTTCTTC. Translated: CASSLALAGAYNEQFF.

J is TRBJ2-6 and V is TRBV11-2; TRBD1 might be the D (5 bases). This CDR3 contains 16 residues. The germline CDR1 and CDR2 sequences are SGHAT and FQNNGV. Trimming took 0 bases from V and 4 from J, leaving 10 bases between them. The CDR3 region is CASSLDLGAGANVLTF. The CDR3 region has the DNA TGTGCCAGCAGCTTAGATCTTGGGGCCGGGGCCAACGTCCTGACTTTC.

The V gene is TRBV7-9, the J gene TRBJ1-5; 7 nucleotides line up with TRBD1. The length of the CDR3 is 14 residues. Unmatched junction bases numbered 7, after V lost 5 bases and J lost 6 bases. Germline V gene lookup returns CDR1 SEHNR and CDR2 FQNEAQ (reference sequence). In DNA, the CDR3 is TGTGCCAGCAGCGCACAGGGGTTTGGTCAGCCCCAGCATTTT. Its protein product is CASSAQGFGQPQHF.

This chain connects TRBV4-1 to TRBJ1-2; the D is unclear. Germline values: CDR1 MGHRA, CDR2 YSYEKL. CDR3 length: 15 amino acids. Trimming pared 2 bases from V and 0 bases from J, leaving 10 bases between. The CDR3 nucleotides read TGCGCCAGCAGCCAATCGGGGTCTTCTAACTATGGCTACACCTTC. Residues: CASSQSGSSNYGYTF.

The genes are TRBV4-1 and TRBJ2-5; no clear D. Germline CDR1 is MGHRA and CDR2 is YSYEKL. This CDR3 is built from 15 residues. V shed 0 bases and J shed 2 bases, with 10 bases lying between them. In DNA form, the CDR3 reads TGCGCCAGCAGCCAAGACTGGACGGATCAAGAGACCCAGTACTTC. Its translation: CASSQDWTDQETQYF.

This clonotype was seen more than once but under ten times. This rearrangement joins TRBV7-8 to TRBJ2-4; D might be TRBD1 (5 bases). Trimming removed 11 bases at V and 8 bases at J, with 16 bases between. The CDR3 length is 12 residues. CDR1 is SGHVS and CDR2 is FQNEAQ in the germline V gene. CDR3 in amino acids: CARSGRADIQYF. As DNA, the CDR3 is TGTGCCCGCTCTGGCAGGGCGGACATTCAGTACTTC. The whole variable domain, filled in from reference TRBV7-8 and TRBJ2-4, reads GAGVSQSPRYKVAKRGQDVALRCDPISGHVSLFWYQQALGQGPEFLTYFQNEAQLDKSGLPSDRFFAERPEGSVSTLKIQRTQQEDSAVYLCARSGRADIQYFGAGTRLSVL.

This chain links TRBV29-1 with TRBJ2-1; 9 bases match TRBD2. The J call may not be correct, given that the DNA end is closer to TRBJ2-7. CDR3 size: 15 residues. Germline loops: CDR1 SQVTM, CDR2 ANQGSEA. CDR3 DNA: TGCAGCGTTGAAGTGGCTAGCGGGATTTACAATGAGCAGTACTTC. Encoded protein: CSVEVASGIYNEQYF.

The chain carries TRBV5-1 and TRBJ2-7; the match to TRBD1 covers 9 bases. The V and J ends lost 0 bases and 2 bases, in that order; junction bases with no gene match: 6. The CDR3 contains 16 residues. Germline V lookup: CDR1 SGHRS, CDR2 YFSETQ. This CDR3 reads CASSLGRDRVTYEQYF. CDR3 in DNA: TGCGCCAGCAGCTTGGGGAGGGACAGGGTGACCTACGAGCAGTACTTC.

About this clonotype itself: A read error may account for a junction end that differs from germline. The chain is built from TRBV20-1 and TRBJ2-7, with 8 bases fitting TRBD1. Germline V gives CDR1 DFQATT, CDR2 SNEGSKA (reference sequence). The CDR3 extends over 13 amino acids. CDR3 sequence (DNA): TGCGGTGCCCTCCGGGACAGGCAGAGCGAGCAGTACTTC. Amino acid sequence: CGALRDRQSEQYF.

This clonotype was counted only a few times. V and J are TRBV5-1 and TRBJ2-4; 8 nucleotides align to TRBD2. The DNA matches TRBJ2-7 better at its end, which makes the J call doubtful. The germline gives CDR1 SGHRS, CDR2 YFSETQ. The CDR3 spans 14 residues. CDR3 in DNA: TGCGCCAGCACCCTTACTAGCGGTGCCTACGAGCAGTACTTC. This gives the protein CASTLTSGAYEQYF.

This clonotype was seen a few times. The chain recombines TRBV7-9 with TRBJ2-3; D ambiguous. Germline CDR1 SEHNR, CDR2 FQNEAQ (reference sequence). The germline V and J ends were trimmed by 1 base and 2 bases, with 10 bases remaining between them. The CDR3 has 15 amino acids. The CDR3 nucleotides are TGTGCCAGCAGCTTAGGTGTTCAGGACACAGATACGCAGTATTTT. This sequence encodes CASSLGVQDTDTQYF.

The chain joins TRBV20-1 to TRBJ2-7; 7 positions agree with TRBD1. Germline V gives CDR1 DFQATT, CDR2 SNEGSKA (reference sequence). The CDR3 runs to 13 residues. With V trimmed by 7 bases and J by 6 bases, 12 bases remained unmatched. In DNA, the CDR3 is TGCAGTGGGCCTCGACAGGGTTCAGGCGAGCAGTACTTC. Protein: CSGPRQGSGEQYF.